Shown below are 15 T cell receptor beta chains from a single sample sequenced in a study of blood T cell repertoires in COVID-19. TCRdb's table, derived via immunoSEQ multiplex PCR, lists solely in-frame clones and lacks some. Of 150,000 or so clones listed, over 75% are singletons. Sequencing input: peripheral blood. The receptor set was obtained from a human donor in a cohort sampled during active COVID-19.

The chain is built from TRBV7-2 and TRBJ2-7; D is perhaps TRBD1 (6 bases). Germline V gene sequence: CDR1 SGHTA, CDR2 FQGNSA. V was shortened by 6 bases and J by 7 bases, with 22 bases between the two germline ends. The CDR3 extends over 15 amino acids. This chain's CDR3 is CASSSPGTSLREQYF. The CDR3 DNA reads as TGTGCCAGCAGTTCCCCCGGGACATCTCTACGAGAGCAGTACTTC.

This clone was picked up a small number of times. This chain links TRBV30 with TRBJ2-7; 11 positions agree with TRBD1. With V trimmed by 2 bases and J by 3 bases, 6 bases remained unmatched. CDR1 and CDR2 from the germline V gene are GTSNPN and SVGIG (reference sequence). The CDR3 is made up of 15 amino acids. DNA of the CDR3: TGTGCCTGGAGTATAACCGGGACAGGGGGCTACGAGCAGTACTTC. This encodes CAWSITGTGGYEQYF.

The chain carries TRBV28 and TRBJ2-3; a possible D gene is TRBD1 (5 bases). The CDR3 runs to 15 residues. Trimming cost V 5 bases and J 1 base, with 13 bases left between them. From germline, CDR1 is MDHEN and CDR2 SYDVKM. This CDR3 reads CASSTQTTGTDTQYF. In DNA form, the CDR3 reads TGTGCCAGCAGTACCCAAACGACAGGCACAGATACGCAGTATTTT.

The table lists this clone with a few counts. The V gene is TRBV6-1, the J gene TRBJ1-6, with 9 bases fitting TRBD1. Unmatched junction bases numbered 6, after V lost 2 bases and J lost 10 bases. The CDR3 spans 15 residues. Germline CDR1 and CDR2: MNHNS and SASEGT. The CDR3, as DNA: TGTGCCAGCAGTGAACCCACGGGACAGGGATCACCCCTCCACTTT. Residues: CASSEPTGQGSPLHF.

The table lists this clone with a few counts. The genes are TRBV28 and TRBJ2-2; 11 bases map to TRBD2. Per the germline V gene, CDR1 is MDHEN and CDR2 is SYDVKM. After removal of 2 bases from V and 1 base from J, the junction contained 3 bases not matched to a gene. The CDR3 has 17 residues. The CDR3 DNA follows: TGTGCCAGCAGTTTAATCCTAGCGGGGGGGAACACCGGGGAGCTGTTTTTT. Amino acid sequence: CASSLILAGGNTGELFF.

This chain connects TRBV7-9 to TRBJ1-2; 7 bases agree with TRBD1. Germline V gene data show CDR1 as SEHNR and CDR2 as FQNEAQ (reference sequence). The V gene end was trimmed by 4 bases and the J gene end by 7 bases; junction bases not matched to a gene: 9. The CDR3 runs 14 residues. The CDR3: CASSYLTGDPGYTF. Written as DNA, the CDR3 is TGTGCCAGCAGCTACCTCACAGGGGACCCTGGCTACACCTTC.

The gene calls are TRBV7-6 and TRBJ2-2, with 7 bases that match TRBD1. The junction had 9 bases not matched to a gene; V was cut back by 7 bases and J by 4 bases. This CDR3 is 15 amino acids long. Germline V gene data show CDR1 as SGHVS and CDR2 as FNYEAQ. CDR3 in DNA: TGTGCCAGCACCAGACAGGGTTTGAGCACCGGGGAGCTGTTTTTT. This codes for CASTRQGLSTGELFF.

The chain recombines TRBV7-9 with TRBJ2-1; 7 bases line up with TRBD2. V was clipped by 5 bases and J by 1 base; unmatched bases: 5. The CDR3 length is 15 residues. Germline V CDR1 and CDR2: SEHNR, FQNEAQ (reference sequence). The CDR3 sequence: CASSRIAGSYNEQFF. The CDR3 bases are TGTGCCAGCAGCCGGATAGCGGGTTCCTACAATGAGCAGTTCTTC.

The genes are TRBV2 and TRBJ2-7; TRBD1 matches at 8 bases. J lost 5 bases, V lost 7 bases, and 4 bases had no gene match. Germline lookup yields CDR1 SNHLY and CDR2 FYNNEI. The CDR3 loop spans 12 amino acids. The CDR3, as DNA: TGTGCCAGCATAGACAGGGGCAACGAGCAGTACTTC. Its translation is CASIDRGNEQYF.

In nucleotides, the CDR3 is TGTGCCAGCAGCTCCGGGACAGGGGGCTACGAGCAGTACTTC. Translated, it gives CASSSGTGGYEQYF. The chain uses TRBV6-5 and TRBJ2-7, with 11 bases lining up with TRBD1. Germline-derived CDR1 and CDR2 are MNHEY and SVGAGI. The CDR3 totals 14 residues. The ends lost 6 bases at V and 3 bases at J; junction bases unmatched: 4.

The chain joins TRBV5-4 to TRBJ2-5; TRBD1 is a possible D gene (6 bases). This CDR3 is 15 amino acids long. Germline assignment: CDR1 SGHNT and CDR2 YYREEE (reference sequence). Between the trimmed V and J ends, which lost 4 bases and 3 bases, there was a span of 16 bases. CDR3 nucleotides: TGTGCCAGCAGCGAGGGCTCCGGGACAAAAGAGACCCAGTACTTC. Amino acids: CASSEGSGTKETQYF.

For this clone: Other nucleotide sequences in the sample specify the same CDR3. This CDR3 is CASSESGLAGLTGELFF. The CDR3 bases are TGCGCCAGCAGTGAGTCGGGACTAGCGGGGCTCACCGGGGAGCTGTTTTTT. The rearrangement links TRBV10-2 to TRBJ2-2; the match to TRBD2 covers 13 bases. The CDR3 contains 17 residues. Trimming removed 0 bases from V and 4 bases from J; junction bases left unmatched: 2. Looked up from germline, CDR1 is WSHSY and CDR2 is SAAADI.

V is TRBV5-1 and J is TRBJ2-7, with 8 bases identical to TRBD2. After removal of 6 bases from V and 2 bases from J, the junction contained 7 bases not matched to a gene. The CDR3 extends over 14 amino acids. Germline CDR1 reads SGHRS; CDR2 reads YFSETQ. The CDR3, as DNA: TGCGCCAGCACGGGAGGGGGAGACCCCTACGAGCAGTACTTC. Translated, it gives CASTGGGDPYEQYF. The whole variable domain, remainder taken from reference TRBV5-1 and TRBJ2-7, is KAGVTQTPRYLIKTRGQQVTLSCSPISGHRSVSWYQQTPGQGLQFLFEYFSETQRNKGNFPGRFSGRQFSNSRSEMNVSTLELGDSALYLCASTGGGDPYEQYFGPGTRLTVT.

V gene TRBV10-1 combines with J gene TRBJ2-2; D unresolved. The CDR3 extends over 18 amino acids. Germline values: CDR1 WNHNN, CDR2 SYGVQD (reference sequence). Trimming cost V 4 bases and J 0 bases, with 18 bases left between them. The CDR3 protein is CASSVYHLGQANTGELFF. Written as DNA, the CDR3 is TGCGCCAGCAGTGTCTACCACTTGGGTCAGGCGAACACCGGGGAGCTGTTTTTT.

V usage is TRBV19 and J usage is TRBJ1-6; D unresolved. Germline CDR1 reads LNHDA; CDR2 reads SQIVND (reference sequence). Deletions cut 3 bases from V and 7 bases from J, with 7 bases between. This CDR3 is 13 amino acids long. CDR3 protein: CASSIPENSPLHF. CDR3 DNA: TGTGCCAGTAGTATCCCAGAAAATTCACCCCTCCACTTT.